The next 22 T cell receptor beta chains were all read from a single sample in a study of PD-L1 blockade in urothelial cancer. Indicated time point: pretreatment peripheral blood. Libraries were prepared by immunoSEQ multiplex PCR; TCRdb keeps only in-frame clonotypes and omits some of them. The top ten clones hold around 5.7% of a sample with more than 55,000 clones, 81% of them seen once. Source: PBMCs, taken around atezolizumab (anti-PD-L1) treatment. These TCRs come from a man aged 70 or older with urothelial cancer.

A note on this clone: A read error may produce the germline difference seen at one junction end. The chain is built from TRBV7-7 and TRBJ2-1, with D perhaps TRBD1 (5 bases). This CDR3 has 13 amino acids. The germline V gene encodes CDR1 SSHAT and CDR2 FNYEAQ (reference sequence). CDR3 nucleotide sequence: TGTGCTAGCAGCTTGGCTCTCAGGGATGAGCAGTTCTTC. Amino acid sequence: CASSLALRDEQFF.

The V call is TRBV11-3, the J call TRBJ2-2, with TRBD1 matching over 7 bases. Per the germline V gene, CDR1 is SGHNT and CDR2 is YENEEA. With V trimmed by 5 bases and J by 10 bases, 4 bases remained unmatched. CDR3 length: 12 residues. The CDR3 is CASSKQGPELFF. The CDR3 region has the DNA TGTGCCAGCAGCAAACAGGGGCCGGAGCTGTTTTTT.

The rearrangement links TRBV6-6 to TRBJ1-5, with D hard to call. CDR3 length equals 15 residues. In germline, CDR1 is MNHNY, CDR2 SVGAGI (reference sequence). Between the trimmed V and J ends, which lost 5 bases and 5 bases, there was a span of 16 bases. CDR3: CASSAEGGADQPQHF. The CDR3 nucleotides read TGTGCCAGCAGTGCCGAGGGAGGAGCAGATCAGCCCCAGCATTTT.

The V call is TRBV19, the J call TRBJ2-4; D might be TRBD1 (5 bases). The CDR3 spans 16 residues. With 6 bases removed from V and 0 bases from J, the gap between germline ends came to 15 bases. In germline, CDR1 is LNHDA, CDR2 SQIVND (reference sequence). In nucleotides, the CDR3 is TGTGCCAGTAGCCAAGACAGAAGTCTAGCCAAAAACATTCAGTACTTC. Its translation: CASSQDRSLAKNIQYF.

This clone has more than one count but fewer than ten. In nucleotides, the CDR3 is TGTGCCAGCAGCTTATACTACGAGCAGTACTTC. It yields the protein CASSLYYEQYF. The chain joins TRBV7-8 to TRBJ2-7; D remains unclear. This CDR3 region has 11 residues. V was shortened by 2 bases and J by 3 bases, with 2 bases between the two germline ends. Germline V gene data show CDR1 as SGHVS and CDR2 as FQNEAQ.

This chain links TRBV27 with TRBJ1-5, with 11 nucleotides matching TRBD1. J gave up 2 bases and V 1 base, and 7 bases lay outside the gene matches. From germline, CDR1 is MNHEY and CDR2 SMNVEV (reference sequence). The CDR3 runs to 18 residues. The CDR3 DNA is TGTGCCAGCAGTTTATGGGGACCGGGACAGGGGGGCAATCAGCCCCAGCATTTT. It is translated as CASSLWGPGQGGNQPQHF.

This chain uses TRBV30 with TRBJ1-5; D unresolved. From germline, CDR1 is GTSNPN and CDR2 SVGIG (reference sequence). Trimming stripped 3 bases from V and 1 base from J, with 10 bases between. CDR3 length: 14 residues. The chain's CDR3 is CAWRPAGSNQPQHF. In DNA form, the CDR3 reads TGTGCCTGGAGACCTGCGGGGAGCAATCAGCCCCAGCATTTT.

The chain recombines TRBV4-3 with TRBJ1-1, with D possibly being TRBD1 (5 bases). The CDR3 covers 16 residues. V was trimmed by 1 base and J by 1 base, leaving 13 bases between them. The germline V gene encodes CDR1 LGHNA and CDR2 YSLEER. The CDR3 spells CASSQALEGRNTEAFF. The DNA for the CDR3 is TGCGCCAGCAGCCAAGCCCTGGAGGGGCGGAACACTGAAGCTTTCTTT.

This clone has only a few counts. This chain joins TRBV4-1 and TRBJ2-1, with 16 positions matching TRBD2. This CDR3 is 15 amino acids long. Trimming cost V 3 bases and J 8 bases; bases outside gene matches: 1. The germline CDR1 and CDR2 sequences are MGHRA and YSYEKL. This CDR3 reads CASSHGTSGRDEQFF. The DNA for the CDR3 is TGCGCCAGCAGCCATGGGACTAGCGGGAGGGATGAGCAGTTCTTC.

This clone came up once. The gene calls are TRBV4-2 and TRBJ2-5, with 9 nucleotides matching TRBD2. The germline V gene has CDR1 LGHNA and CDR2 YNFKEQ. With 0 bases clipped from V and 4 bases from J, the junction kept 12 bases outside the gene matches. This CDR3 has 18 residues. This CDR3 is CASSQDWGGRARGETQYF. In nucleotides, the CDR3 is TGTGCCAGCAGCCAAGATTGGGGCGGGAGGGCCAGGGGAGAGACCCAGTACTTC.

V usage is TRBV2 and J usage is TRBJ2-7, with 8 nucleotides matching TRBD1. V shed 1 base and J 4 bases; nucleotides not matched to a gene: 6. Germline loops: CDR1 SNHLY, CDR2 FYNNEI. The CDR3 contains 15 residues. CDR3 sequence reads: CASSEGQGYIYEQYF. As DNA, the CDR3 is TGTGCCAGCAGTGAAGGACAGGGGTACATTTACGAGCAGTACTTC.

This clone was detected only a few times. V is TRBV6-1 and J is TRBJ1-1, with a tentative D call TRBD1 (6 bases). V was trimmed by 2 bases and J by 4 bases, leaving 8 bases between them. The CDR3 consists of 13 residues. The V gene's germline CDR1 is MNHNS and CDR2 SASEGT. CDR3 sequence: CASSETGPTEAFF. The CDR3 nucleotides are TGTGCCAGCAGTGAAACAGGGCCCACTGAAGCTTTCTTT.

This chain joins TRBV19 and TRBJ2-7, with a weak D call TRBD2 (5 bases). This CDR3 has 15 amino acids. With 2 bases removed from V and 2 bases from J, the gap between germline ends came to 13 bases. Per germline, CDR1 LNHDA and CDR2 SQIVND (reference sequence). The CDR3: CASSISGSTTYEQYF. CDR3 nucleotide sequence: TGTGCCAGTAGTATAAGTGGGAGTACCACCTACGAGCAGTACTTC.

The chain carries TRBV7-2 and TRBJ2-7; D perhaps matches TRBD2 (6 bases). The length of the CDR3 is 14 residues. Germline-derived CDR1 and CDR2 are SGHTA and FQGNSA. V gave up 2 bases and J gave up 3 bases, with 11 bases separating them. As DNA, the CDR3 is TGTGCCAGCAGCTTACTGGCGGGGAACTACGAGCAGTACTTC. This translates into CASSLLAGNYEQYF.

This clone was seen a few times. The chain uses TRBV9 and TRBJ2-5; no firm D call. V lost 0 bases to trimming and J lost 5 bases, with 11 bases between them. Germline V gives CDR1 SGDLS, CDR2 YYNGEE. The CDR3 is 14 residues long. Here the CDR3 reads CASSVVSGSETQYF. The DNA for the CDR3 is TGTGCCAGCAGCGTAGTGTCGGGTTCGGAGACCCAGTACTTC.

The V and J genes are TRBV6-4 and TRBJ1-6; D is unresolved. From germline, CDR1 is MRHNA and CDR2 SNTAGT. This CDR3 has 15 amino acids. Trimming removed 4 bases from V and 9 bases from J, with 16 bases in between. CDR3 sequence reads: CASSVGRSIGSPLHF. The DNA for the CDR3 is TGTGCCAGCAGTGTGGGGAGATCCATTGGTTCACCCCTCCACTTT.

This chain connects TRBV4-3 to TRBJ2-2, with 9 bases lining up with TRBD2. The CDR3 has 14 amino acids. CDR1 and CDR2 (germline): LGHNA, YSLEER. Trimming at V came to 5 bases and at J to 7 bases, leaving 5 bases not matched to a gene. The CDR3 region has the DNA TGCGCCAGCAGCGGTAGCGGGAGAGGCGGGGAGCTGTTTTTT. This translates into CASSGSGRGGELFF.

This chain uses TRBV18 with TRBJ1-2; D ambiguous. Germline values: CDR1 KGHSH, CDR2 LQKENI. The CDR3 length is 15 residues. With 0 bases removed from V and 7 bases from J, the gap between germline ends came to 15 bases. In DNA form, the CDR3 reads TGTGCCAGCTCACCACCGGTCGGGGATTGGGGTGGCTACACCTTC. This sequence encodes CASSPPVGDWGGYTF.

The CDR3 sequence is CASSSGSTDTQYF. Here the CDR3 DNA reads TGCGCCAGCAGCTCAGGGAGCACAGATACGCAGTATTTT. The rearrangement uses TRBV5-1 and TRBJ2-3; possibly TRBD1 for D (5 bases). The V end was cut by 3 bases, the J end by 0 bases, with 5 bases between. The CDR3 has 13 residues. CDR1 and CDR2 from the germline V gene are SGHRS and YFSETQ.

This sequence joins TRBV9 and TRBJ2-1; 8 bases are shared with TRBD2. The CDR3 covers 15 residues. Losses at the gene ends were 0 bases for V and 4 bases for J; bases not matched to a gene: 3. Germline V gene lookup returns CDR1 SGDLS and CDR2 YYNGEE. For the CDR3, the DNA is TGTGCCAGCAGCGTAGATCGGGGGGGGTACAATGAGCAGTTCTTC. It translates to CASSVDRGGYNEQFF.

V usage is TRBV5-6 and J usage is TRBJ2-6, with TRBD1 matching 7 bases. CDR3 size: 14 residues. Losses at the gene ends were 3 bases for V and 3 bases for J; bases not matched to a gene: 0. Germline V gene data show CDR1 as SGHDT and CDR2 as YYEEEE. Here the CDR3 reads CASSYRGGANVLTF. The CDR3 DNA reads TGTGCCAGCAGCTACAGGGGTGGGGCCAACGTCCTGACTTTC.

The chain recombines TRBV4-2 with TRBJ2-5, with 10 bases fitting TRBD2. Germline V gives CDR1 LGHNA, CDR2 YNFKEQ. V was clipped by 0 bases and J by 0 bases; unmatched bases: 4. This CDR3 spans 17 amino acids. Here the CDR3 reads CASSQESSGGYQETQYF. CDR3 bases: TGTGCCAGCAGCCAAGAATCTAGCGGGGGATACCAAGAGACCCAGTACTTC.